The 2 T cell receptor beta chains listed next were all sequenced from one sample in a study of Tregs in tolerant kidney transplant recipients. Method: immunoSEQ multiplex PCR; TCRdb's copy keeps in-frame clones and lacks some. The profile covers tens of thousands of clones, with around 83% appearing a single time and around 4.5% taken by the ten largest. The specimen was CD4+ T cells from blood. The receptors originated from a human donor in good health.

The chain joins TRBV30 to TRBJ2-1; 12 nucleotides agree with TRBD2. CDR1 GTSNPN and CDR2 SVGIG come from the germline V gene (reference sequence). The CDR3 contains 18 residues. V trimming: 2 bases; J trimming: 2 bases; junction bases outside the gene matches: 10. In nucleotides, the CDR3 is TGTGCCTGGAGTATCCAATGGACTAGCGGGAATGCCTACAATGAGCAGTTCTTC. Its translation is CAWSIQWTSGNAYNEQFF.

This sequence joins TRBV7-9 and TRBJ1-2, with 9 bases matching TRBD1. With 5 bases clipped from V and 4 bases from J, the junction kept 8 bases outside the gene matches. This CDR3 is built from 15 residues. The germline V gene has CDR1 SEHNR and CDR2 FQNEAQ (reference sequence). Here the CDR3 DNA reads TGTGCCAGCAGCACACAATGGACAGGGGCCTATGGCTACACCTTC. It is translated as CASSTQWTGAYGYTF.